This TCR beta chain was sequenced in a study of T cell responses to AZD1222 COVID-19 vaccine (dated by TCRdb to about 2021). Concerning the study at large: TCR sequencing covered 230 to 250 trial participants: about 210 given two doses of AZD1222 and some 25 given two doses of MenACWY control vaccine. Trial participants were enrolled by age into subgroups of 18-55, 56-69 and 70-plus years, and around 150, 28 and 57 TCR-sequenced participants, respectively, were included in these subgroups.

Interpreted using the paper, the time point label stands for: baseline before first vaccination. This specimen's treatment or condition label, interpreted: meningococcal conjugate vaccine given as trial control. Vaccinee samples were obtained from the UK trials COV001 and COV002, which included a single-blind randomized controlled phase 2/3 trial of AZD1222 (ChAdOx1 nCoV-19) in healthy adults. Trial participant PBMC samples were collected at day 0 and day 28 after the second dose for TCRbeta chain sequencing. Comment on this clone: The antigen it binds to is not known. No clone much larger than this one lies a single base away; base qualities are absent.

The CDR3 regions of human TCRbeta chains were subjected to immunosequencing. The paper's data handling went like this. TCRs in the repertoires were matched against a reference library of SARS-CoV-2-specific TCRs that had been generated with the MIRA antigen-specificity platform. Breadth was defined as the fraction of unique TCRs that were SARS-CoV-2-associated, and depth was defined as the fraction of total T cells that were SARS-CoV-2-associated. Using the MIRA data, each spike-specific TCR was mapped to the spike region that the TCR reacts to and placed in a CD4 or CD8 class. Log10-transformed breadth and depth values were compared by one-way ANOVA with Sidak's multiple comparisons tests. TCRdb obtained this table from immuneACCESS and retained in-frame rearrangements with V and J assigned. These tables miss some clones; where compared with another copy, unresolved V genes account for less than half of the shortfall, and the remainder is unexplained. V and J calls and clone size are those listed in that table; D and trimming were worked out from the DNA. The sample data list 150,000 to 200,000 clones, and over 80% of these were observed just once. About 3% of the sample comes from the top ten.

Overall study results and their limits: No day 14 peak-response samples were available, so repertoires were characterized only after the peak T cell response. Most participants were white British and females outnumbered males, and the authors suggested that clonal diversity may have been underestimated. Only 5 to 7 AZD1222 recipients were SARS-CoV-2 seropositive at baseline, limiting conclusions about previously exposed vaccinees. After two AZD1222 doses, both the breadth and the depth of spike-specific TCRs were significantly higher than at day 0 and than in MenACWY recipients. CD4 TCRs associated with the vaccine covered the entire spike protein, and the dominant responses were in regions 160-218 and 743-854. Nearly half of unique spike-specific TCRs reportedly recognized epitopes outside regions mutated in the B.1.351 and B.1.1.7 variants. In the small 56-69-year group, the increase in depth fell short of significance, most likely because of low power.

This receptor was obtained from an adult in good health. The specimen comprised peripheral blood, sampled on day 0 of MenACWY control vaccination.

The CDR3 here reads CASSPGTATGELFF. The DNA sequence follows: TGTGCCAGCTCACCAGGGACTGCCACCGGGGAGCTGTTTTTT. The sequence links TRBV18 to TRBJ2-2; the D gene is perhaps TRBD2, from 6 matching bases. V is cut by 2 bases and J by 4 bases, and the space between the germline ends is 8 bases. The CDR3 goes from the cysteine to the phenylalanine over 14 residues. Just CDR3 DNA is preserved here, 42 bases in frame from base 1. CDR1 and CDR2 were assigned from the germline V gene as KGHSH and LQKENI.